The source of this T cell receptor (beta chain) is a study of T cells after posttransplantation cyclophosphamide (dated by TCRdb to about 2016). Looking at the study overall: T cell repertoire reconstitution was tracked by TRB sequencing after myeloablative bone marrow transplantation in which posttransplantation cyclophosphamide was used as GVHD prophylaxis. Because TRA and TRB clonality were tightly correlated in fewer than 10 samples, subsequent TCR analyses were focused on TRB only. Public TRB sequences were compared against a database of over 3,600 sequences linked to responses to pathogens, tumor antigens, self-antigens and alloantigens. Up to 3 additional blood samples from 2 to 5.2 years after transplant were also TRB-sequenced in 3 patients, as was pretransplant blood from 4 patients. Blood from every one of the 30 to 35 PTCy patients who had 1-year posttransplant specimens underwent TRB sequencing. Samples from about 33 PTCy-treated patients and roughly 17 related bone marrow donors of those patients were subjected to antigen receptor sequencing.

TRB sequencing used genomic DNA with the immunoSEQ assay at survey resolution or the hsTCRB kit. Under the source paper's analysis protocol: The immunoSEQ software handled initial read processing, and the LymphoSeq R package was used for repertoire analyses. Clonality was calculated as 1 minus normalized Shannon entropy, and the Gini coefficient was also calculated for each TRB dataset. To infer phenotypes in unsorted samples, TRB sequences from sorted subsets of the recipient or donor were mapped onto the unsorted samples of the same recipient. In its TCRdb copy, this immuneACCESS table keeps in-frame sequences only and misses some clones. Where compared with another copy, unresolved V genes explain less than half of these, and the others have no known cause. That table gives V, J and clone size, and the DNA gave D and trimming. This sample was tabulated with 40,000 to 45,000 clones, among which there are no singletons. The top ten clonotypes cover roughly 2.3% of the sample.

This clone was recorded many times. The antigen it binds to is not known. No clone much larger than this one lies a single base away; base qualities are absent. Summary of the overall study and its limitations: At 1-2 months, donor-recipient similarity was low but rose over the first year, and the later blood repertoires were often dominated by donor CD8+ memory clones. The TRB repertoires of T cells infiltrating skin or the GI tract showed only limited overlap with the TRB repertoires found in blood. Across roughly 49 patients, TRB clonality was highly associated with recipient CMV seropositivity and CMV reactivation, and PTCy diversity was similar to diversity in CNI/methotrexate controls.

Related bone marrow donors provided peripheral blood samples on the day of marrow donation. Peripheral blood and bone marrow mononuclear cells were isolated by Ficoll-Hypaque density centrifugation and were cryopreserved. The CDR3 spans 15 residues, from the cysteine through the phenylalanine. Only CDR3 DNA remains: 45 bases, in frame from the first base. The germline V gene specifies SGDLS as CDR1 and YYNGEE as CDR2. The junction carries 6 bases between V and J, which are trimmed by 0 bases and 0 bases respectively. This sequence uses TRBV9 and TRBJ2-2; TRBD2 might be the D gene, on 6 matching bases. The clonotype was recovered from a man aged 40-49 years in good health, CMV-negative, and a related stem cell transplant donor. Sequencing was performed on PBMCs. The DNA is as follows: TGTGCCAGCAGCGTAGGACTAGCGAACACCGGGGAGCTGTTTTTT. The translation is CASSVGLANTGELFF.